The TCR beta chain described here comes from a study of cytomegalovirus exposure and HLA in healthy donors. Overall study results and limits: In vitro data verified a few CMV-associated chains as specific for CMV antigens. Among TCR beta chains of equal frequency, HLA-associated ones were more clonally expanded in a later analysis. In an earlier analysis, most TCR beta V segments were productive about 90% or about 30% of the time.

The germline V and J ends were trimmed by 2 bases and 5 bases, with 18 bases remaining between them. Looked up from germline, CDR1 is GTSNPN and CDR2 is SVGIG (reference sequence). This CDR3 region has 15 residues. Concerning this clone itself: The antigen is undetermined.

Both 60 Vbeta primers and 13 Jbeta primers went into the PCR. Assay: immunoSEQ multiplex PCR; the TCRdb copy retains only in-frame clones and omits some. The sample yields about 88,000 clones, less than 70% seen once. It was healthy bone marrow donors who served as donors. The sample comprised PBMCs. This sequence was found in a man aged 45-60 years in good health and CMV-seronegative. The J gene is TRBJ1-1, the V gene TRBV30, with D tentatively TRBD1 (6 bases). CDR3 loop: CAWSPIGQRMTEAFF. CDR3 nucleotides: TGTGCCTGGAGTCCGATCGGACAGAGGATGACTGAAGCTTTCTTT.